This T cell receptor beta chain was identified in a study of naive and memory T cell subsets. The V gene's germline CDR1 is SGHTA and CDR2 FQGNSA. Between the trimmed V and J ends, which lost 1 base and 8 bases, there was a span of 11 bases. This CDR3 comprises 14 residues. The SP2 primer and nested alpha and beta constant region primers amplified ligated cDNA in four rounds. Each CDR3 protein is one row after TCRdb ran MiXCR on the 5' RACE reads. This table has about 57,000 distinct CDR3 sequences, 6% to 8.5% appearing once. TCR cDNA received a 3' ligated oligonucleotide that carried a UMI. Whole-blood samples were 2 to 2.5 ml of peripheral blood from healthy adult volunteers.

The sequence was collected from a female donor in good health. The chain uses TRBV7-2 and TRBJ1-4; D uncertain. In DNA form, the CDR3 reads TGTGCCAGCAGCTTAGGGACGGGGATGGAAAAACTGTTTTTT. This sequence encodes CASSLGTGMEKLFF.